This T cell receptor (beta chain) was documented in a study of Ad26.COV2.S vaccination and SARS-CoV-2 variants. About the study: Intramuscularly, Ad26.COV2.S was given either once or twice, 56 days apart.

The method was immunoSEQ multiplex PCR; TCRdb's version includes in-frame clones alone and lacks a portion of them. The table lists 380,000 or so clones, approximately 90% of them singletons. As for treatment: 15 to 20 received Ad26.COV2.S at low or high dose, single or two shots; several received placebo; per-sample allocation not given. After the first vaccine or placebo injection, samples were drawn on day 63. The CDR3 sequence is 16 residues long. The V gene is TRBV21-1, the J gene TRBJ2-7; no DNA check was done on the table's D call, TRBD2. TRBV21-1 is a pseudogene locus. This receptor was taken from a person aged 18-65 years who received the Ad26.COV2.S COVID-19 vaccine or a placebo. The starting material was peripheral blood, obtained in a trial of Ad26.COV2.S vaccine versus placebo. CDR3 sequence reads: CASSKLKVLALYEQYF. Here the CDR3 DNA reads TGTGCCAGCAGCAAACTTAAGGTCTTGGCACTATACGAGCAGTACTTC.